The rows below give T cell receptor beta chains drawn from one sample of a study of cytomegalovirus exposure and HLA in healthy donors. Clones were read by immunoSEQ multiplex PCR, and TCRdb kept only the in-frame ones, dropping some. The sample consists of some 130,000 clones, 80% of them appearing once. Sequencing input: PBMCs. Receptors originate from a man aged 25-45 years in good health and CMV-seronegative. The CDR3 runs from the conserved cysteine through the conserved F or W. The D gene is left open where the match is weak. Size is stated for part of the rows, as once, few or many counts, or as a class when the clone is expanded.

J gene | D gene | V gene | clone size | CDR3 DNA | CDR3 protein
TRBJ1-4 | - | TRBV10-3 | few | TGTGCCATCAGTGAGTCGGCGAACGGGGAAAAACTGTTTTTT | CAISESANGEKLFF
TRBJ2-3 | TRBD2 | TRBV5-6 | many | TGTGCCAGCAGCTTCACACTAGCGGGAGTTTGGGATACGCAGTATTTT | CASSFTLAGVWDTQYF
TRBJ2-1 | TRBD1 | TRBV27 | - | TGTGCCAGCAGTGCGCGAGGGACAGGAAGTGAGCAGTTCTTC | CASSARGTGSEQFF
TRBJ1-1 | - | TRBV4-3 | few | TGCGCCAGCAGCCAACCGGGCACTGAAGCTTTCTTT | CASSQPGTEAFF
TRBJ2-3 | TRBD2 | TRBV9 | - | TGTGCCAGCAGCGCCAGCCTAGCGGGAGGCTTCGATACGCAGTATTTT | CASSASLAGGFDTQYF
TRBJ2-2 | TRBD1 | TRBV9 | - | TGTGCCAGCAGACAGGGGGCGCATACGAACACCGGGGAGCTGTTTTTT | CASRQGAHTNTGELFF
TRBJ1-1 | TRBD1 | TRBV29-1 | once | TGCAGCGTTGAAGATCCGGGACAGGCGACAGGGGGAAACACTGAAGCTTTCTTT | CSVEDPGQATGGNTEAFF
TRBJ2-2 | - | TRBV18 | once | TGTGCCAGCTCACAAGTACCCGGGACACAGAGAAACACCGGGGAGCTGTTTTTT | CASSQVPGTQRNTGELFF
TRBJ2-7 | TRBD2 | TRBV7-2 | - | TGTGCCAGCAGCCTATCTAGCGGGAGGGGGTACGAGCAGTACTTC | CASSLSSGRGYEQYF
TRBJ1-2 | - | TRBV6-5 | few | TGTGCCAGCAGTTCCTTGGGGCGTCGGTCGGACTACACCTTC | CASSSLGRRSDYTF
TRBJ1-2 | TRBD1 | TRBV28 | - | TGTGCCAGCAGTCTAGGGACAGACTATGGCTACACCTTC | CASSLGTDYGYTF
TRBJ2-2 | TRBD2 | TRBV13 | - | TGTGCCAGCCGCCCCGGTATGCGGACTAGCGGGAAAACATCGAACACCGGGGAGCTGTTTTTT | CASRPGMRTSGKTSNTGELFF
TRBJ2-1 | - | TRBV2 | - | TGTGCCAGCCTAAACAATGAGCAGTTCTTC | CASLNNEQFF
TRBJ2-1 | TRBD2 | TRBV9 | - | TGTGCCAGCAGCGTAGTGGGAGGGACTAGCGGGAGGAATGAGCAGTTCTTC | CASSVVGGTSGRNEQFF
TRBJ2-1 | TRBD2 | TRBV30 | - | TGTGCCTGGGGACTAGCGGACAATGAGCAGTTCTTC | CAWGLADNEQFF
TRBJ2-3 | TRBD2 | TRBV28 | - | TGTGCCAGCAGTTTGGCTAGCGGGATAACAGATACGCAGTATTTT | CASSLASGITDTQYF
TRBJ2-7 | TRBD2 | TRBV7-2 | - | TGTGCCAGCAGCTTAGGTGGCGGGAGGATCTACGAGCAGTACTTC | CASSLGGGRIYEQYF
TRBJ2-1 | - | TRBV4-1 | - | TGCGCCAGCAACCCTGGCGGAAATGAGCAGTTCTTC | CASNPGGNEQFF
TRBJ2-7 | - | TRBV19 | once | TGTGCCAGTAGCTCGGCGGGACTCTCCTACGAGCAGTACTTC | CASSSAGLSYEQYF
TRBJ2-2 | - | TRBV5-1 | - | TGCGCCAGCAGCTTGGGTGGGAGTGCCACCGGGGAGCTGTTTTTT | CASSLGGSATGELFF
TRBJ2-2 | TRBD1 | TRBV7-9 | - | TGTGCCAGCAGTCGACAGGGGGCCGGGGAGCTGTTTTTT | CASSRQGAGELFF
TRBJ1-1 | - | TRBV2 | - | TGTGCCAGCCCAGGGGAGTGGAACACTGAAGCTTTCTTT | CASPGEWNTEAFF
TRBJ2-5 | - | TRBV9 | - | TGTGCCAGCAGCGTAGTGGGGGCCGAGACCCAGTACTTC | CASSVVGAETQYF
TRBJ1-2 | TRBD1 | TRBV19 | - | TGTGCCAGTTCCCTCCAAGTCCCAGGGGGAGGCTACACCTTC | CASSLQVPGGGYTF